This T cell receptor beta chain was captured by sequencing in a study of blood T cells in healthy people across ages. Study-wide background: Template switching retrieved approximately one barcoded beta molecule for each two T cells. Findings and caveats of the study: Aged donors had fewer naive CD4+ cells and lower diversity than long-lived donors. Measured against age, TCR beta diversity per million T cells decreased in a roughly linear manner.

Trimming at V came to 6 bases and at J to 8 bases, leaving 4 bases not matched to a gene. CDR1 MNHEY and CDR2 SVGAGI come from the germline V gene. The CDR3 runs 13 residues. This clonotype was recorded a few times. What it binds is not known. A second PCR of about 6 to 12 cycles used a sample-barcoded 5' primer and a J-beta primer mix. The authors tagged each cDNA molecule using a template-switch adaptor with 12 random nucleotides. One entry per CDR3 protein, called by TCRdb with MiXCR from the 5' RACE reads. Of about 690,000 distinct CDR3 sequences listed, over 40% are singletons. This sequence originates from a man aged 80 or over in good health. This chain connects TRBV6-5 to TRBJ2-4; TRBD2 matches 10 bases. What was sequenced was blood. CDR3 sequence reads: CASRSGRADIQYF. The DNA for the CDR3 is TGTGCCAGCAGGAGCGGGAGGGCGGACATTCAGTACTTC.